Detailed here is one T cell receptor (beta chain). TCRdb re-called the 5' RACE reads with MiXCR, one entry per CDR3 protein. The sample holds 140,000 to 150,000 distinct CDR3 sequences, 6% to 7% seen once. The record originates from a study of T-cell memory formation after mild COVID-19. V was shortened by 5 bases and J by 0 bases, with 17 bases between the two germline ends. The CDR3 length is 17 residues. Germline V gene sequence: CDR1 SGHVS, CDR2 FQNEAQ. The sequenced sample was PBMCs or a T cell subset sorted from them (not recorded which). This TCR was recovered from an adult woman who had mild COVID-19 (a few samples of this study predate the infection). Cell type and time point are not known. The chain joins TRBV7-8 to TRBJ2-1; D gene ambiguous. CDR3 coding DNA: TGTGCCAGCAGCACACATAGAGGCCCCTTCTCCTACAATGAGCAGTTCTTC. Its translation: CASSTHRGPFSYNEQFF. The full variable domain, in which reference TRBV7-8 and TRBJ2-1 provide the parts outside the CDR3, is GAGVSQSPRYKVAKRGQDVALRCDPISGHVSLFWYQQALGQGPEFLTYFQNEAQLDKSGLPSDRFFAERPEGSVSTLKIQRTQQEDSAVYLCASSTHRGPFSYNEQFFGPGTRLTVL.